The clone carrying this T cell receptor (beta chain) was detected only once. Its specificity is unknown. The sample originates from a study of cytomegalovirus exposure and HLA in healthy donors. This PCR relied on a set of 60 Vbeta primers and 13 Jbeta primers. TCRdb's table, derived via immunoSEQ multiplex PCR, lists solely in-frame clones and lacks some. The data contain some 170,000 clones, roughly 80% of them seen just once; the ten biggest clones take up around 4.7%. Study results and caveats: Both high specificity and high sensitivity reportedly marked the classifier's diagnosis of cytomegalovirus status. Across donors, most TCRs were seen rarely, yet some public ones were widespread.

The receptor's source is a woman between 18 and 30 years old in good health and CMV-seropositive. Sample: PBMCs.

The CDR3 loop reads CALYRGGPDGYTF. CDR3 DNA sequence: TGTGCCCTGTATCGGGGGGGGCCTGATGGCTACACCTTC. The V gene is TRBV10-3, the J gene TRBJ1-2; possible D gene TRBD1, 6 bases. The ends were cut back, 11 bases at V and 6 bases at J, with 19 bases in the middle. In germline, CDR1 is ENHRY, CDR2 SYGVKD. The CDR3 has 13 amino acids.